One sample yielded the 23 T cell receptor beta chains listed below, sequenced in a study of blood T cell repertoires in COVID-19 (TCRdb year 2020). Library creation used the immunoSEQ multiplex PCR assay. The source is immuneACCESS, and TCRdb retained only in-frame sequences with V and J called. Part of the clones is not carried over; for the studies checked, unresolved V genes explain less than half of this, and the remainder is unexplained. Counted in this sample were roughly 150,000 clones; about four fifths of them appeared once. Under 0.75% of the sample rests with the top ten. The sequenced material came from peripheral blood. The receptors originated from a man in his sixties with acute or convalescent COVID-19.

The chain carries TRBV7-8 and TRBJ1-6; D is perhaps TRBD1 (5 bases). The ends were cut back, 5 bases at V and 10 bases at J, with 27 bases in the middle. Germline CDR1 reads SGHVS; CDR2 reads FQNEAQ. This CDR3 is 18 amino acids long. The CDR3: CASSKQQATVGLQSPLHF. The CDR3 DNA sequence: TGTGCCAGCAGCAAACAACAGGCCACAGTAGGGTTACAATCACCCCTCCACTTT.

This clone was seen just once. The rearrangement links TRBV29-1 to TRBJ2-7; tentatively, D is TRBD2 (6 bases). CDR1 and CDR2 from the germline V gene are SQVTM and ANQGSEA. This CDR3 is built from 13 residues. Trimming stripped 4 bases from V and 2 bases from J, with 12 bases between. The CDR3 here is CSVGGDGAYEQYF. CDR3 DNA: TGCAGCGTTGGGGGGGATGGAGCCTACGAGCAGTACTTC.

This clone came up once. CDR3 coding DNA: TGTGCCAGCAGTTGGGAAGCTGGGACAGGGGGGAACGAGCAGTACTTC. Its protein is CASSWEAGTGGNEQYF. This rearrangement joins TRBV2 to TRBJ2-7; TRBD1 aligns across 11 bases. This CDR3 contains 16 residues. CDR1 SNHLY and CDR2 FYNNEI come from the germline V gene. The ends lost 5 bases at V and 5 bases at J; junction bases unmatched: 11.

The genes are TRBV5-4 and TRBJ2-7, with 9 bases fitting TRBD2. This CDR3 region has 15 residues. In germline, CDR1 is SGHNT, CDR2 YYREEE (reference sequence). The V gene end was trimmed by 4 bases and the J gene end by 1 base; junction bases not matched to a gene: 6. The DNA of the CDR3 is TGTGCCAGCAGCGAATCGACTAGCGGATCCTACGAGCAGTACTTC. Its translation: CASSESTSGSYEQYF.

The chain couples TRBV4-3 to TRBJ2-5, with D uncertain. The CDR3 totals 16 residues. CDR1 is LGHNA, CDR2 YSLEER, per germline. Trimming shortened V by 0 bases and J by 8 bases, and 19 bases separated the two germline ends. Here the CDR3 reads CASSQEVTGPKRTQYF. The CDR3 DNA reads as TGCGCCAGCAGCCAAGAGGTAACGGGTCCCAAGAGAACCCAGTACTTC.

The genes are TRBV27 and TRBJ2-6; TRBD1 agrees at 9 bases. V lost 7 bases to trimming and J lost 2 bases; unmatched junction nucleotides: 3. From germline, CDR1 is MNHEY and CDR2 SMNVEV (reference sequence). The CDR3 has 15 residues. CDR3: CASKTGGAGANVLTF. The CDR3 DNA is TGTGCCAGCAAAACAGGGGGCGCTGGGGCCAACGTCCTGACTTTC.

The gene calls are TRBV7-6 and TRBJ2-3; D is perhaps TRBD1 (5 bases). CDR3 length: 15 amino acids. Germline values: CDR1 SGHVS, CDR2 FNYEAQ. Trimming took 5 bases from V and 0 from J, leaving 12 bases between them. The CDR3 nucleotides are TGTGCCAGCAGCCTTGGACACGCTAGCACAGATACGCAGTATTTT. Encoded protein: CASSLGHASTDTQYF.

To note about this clone: This may be a read error, as it is one base from a much larger clone. In DNA, the CDR3 is TGTGCCAGCAGCTCCGGGACTAGCTACGAGCAGTACTTC. Its protein is CASSSGTSYEQYF. The V gene is TRBV5-4, the J gene TRBJ2-7; 8 positions agree with TRBD2. The CDR3 runs 13 residues. The germline V gene encodes CDR1 SGHNT and CDR2 YYREEE (reference sequence). The ends lost 3 bases at V and 3 bases at J; junction bases unmatched: 2. The full variable domain, in which reference TRBV5-4 and TRBJ2-7 provide the parts outside the CDR3, is ETGVTQSPTHLIKTRGQQVTLRCSSQSGHNTVSWYQQALGQGPQFIFQYYREEENGRGNFPPRFSGLQFPNYSSELNVNALELDDSALYLCASSSGTSYEQYFGPGTRLTVT.

The V call is TRBV12-3 or TRBV12-4, the J call TRBJ2-1, with 8 bases fitting TRBD1. V dropped 5 bases and J dropped 10; count of bases not matched to a gene: 4. This CDR3 is 12 amino acids long. The CDR3 sequence: CASSTRTGEQFF. CDR3 DNA sequence: TGTGCCAGCAGTACCCGGACAGGGGAGCAGTTCTTC.

The chain combines TRBV6-5 with TRBJ2-1; 7 positions match TRBD1. The CDR3 extends over 13 amino acids. The junction had 7 bases not matched to a gene; V was cut back by 5 bases and J by 9 bases. Germline V gene lookup returns CDR1 MNHEY and CDR2 SVGAGI. CDR3 in DNA: TGTGCCAGCAGTACGCACAGGGGCGGTGAGCAGTTCTTC. Protein sequence: CASSTHRGGEQFF.

This chain links TRBV7-2 with TRBJ2-7; no reliable D call. Germline CDR1 SGHTA, CDR2 FQGNSA. Trimming left V 0 bases short and J 4 bases short, with 13 bases between. This CDR3 is 15 amino acids long. CDR3 DNA: TGTGCCAGCAGCTTAGCTTCCGCCCTCCTATACGAGCAGTACTTC. Its translation: CASSLASALLYEQYF.

CDR3 region: CASSQGVRVTQPQHF. The CDR3 DNA reads TGTGCCAGCAGCCAGGGCGTGAGAGTTACTCAGCCCCAGCATTTT. The chain has TRBV4-2 and TRBJ1-5; the D is unclear. The CDR3 has 15 amino acids. The V end lost 3 bases, the J end lost 6 bases, and 15 bases lay between the germline ends. Germline CDR1 and CDR2: LGHNA and YNFKEQ.

The V call is TRBV7-2, the J call TRBJ1-1; 9 nucleotides align to TRBD1. This CDR3 has 16 residues. Germline CDR1 SGHTA, CDR2 FQGNSA. Losses at the gene ends were 5 bases for V and 1 base for J; bases not matched to a gene: 8. In DNA, the CDR3 is TGTGCCAGCAGCGGACAGGGGACGGTGGGGAACACTGAAGCTTTCTTT. Translation gives CASSGQGTVGNTEAFF.

Written as DNA, the CDR3 is TGCGCCAGCAGCCCTAAGCGGGAGAGTAACAATGAGCAGTTCTTC. Residues: CASSPKRESNNEQFF. The chain recombines TRBV5-1 with TRBJ2-1; 8 positions match TRBD2. Germline V gives CDR1 SGHRS, CDR2 YFSETQ. V was pared by 4 bases and J by 5 bases, with 8 bases of the junction left unmatched. The CDR3 is made up of 15 amino acids. Combining the CDR3 with reference TRBV5-1 and TRBJ2-1 gives the whole variable domain KAGVTQTPRYLIKTRGQQVTLSCSPISGHRSVSWYQQTPGQGLQFLFEYFSETQRNKGNFPGRFSGRQFSNSRSEMNVSTLELGDSALYLCASSPKRESNNEQFFGPGTRLTVL.

V gene TRBV18 combines with J gene TRBJ1-5; weak D call: TRBD1 (5 bases). Germline loops: CDR1 KGHSH, CDR2 LQKENI. The CDR3 extends over 16 amino acids. Trimming cost V 1 base and J 6 bases, with 16 bases left between them. CDR3 residues: CASSPRSRQGGQPQHF. CDR3 nucleotide sequence: TGTGCCAGCTCACCACGGTCCCGGCAGGGAGGTCAGCCCCAGCATTTT.

This clone was picked up one time. The DNA for the CDR3 is TGTGCCAGCAGTTTGGGGGGGGTTGGTGGGGAGACCCAGTACTTC. Translation: CASSLGGVGGETQYF. The chain recombines TRBV27 with TRBJ2-5; 7 bases match TRBD2. In germline, CDR1 is MNHEY, CDR2 SMNVEV (reference sequence). V was pared by 3 bases and J by 5 bases, with 9 bases of the junction left unmatched. This CDR3 spans 15 amino acids.

The V gene is TRBV28, the J gene TRBJ1-1; D is undetermined. Trimming took 8 bases from V and 4 from J, leaving 14 bases between them. The CDR3 is 13 residues long. In germline, CDR1 is MDHEN, CDR2 SYDVKM. The CDR3 protein is CASGNLPGTEAFF. In nucleotides, the CDR3 is TGTGCCAGCGGCAACCTACCGGGCACTGAAGCTTTCTTT. Together with reference TRBV28 and TRBJ1-1, the CDR3 gives the full variable domain: DVKVTQSSRYLVKRTGEKVFLECVQDMDHENMFWYRQDPGLGLRLIYFSYDVKMKEKGDIPEGYSVSREKKERFSLILESASTNQTSMYLCASGNLPGTEAFFGQGTRLTVV.

This clone has just one count. The V gene is TRBV5-1, the J gene TRBJ2-1; D is ambiguous. Trimming left V 0 bases short and J 0 bases short, with 4 bases between. CDR3 size: 14 residues. From germline, CDR1 is SGHRS and CDR2 YFSETQ. The DNA of the CDR3 is TGCGCCAGCAGCTTGGGGCCCTCCTACAATGAGCAGTTCTTC. It encodes CASSLGPSYNEQFF.

The chain employs TRBV11-2 and TRBJ2-7, with 8 bases lining up with TRBD2. The CDR3 has 11 amino acids. V lost 11 bases, J lost 9 bases, and 9 bases stayed unmatched. Germline lookup yields CDR1 SGHAT and CDR2 FQNNGV. The CDR3 sequence is CAPEAGEGQYF. In DNA, the CDR3 is TGTGCCCCCGAAGCGGGGGAAGGGCAGTACTTC.

CDR3 residues: CASSQAWRGIYNEQFF. For the CDR3, the DNA is TGTGCCAGCAGCCAAGCGTGGCGGGGTATTTACAATGAGCAGTTCTTC. This chain uses TRBV14 with TRBJ2-1, with a weak D call TRBD2 (6 bases). The germline gives CDR1 SGHDN, CDR2 FVKESK. This CDR3 comprises 16 residues. V gave up 1 base and J gave up 4 bases, with 14 bases separating them.

The rearrangement joins TRBV30 to TRBJ1-4; D uncertain. This CDR3 is 13 amino acids long. The V gene's germline CDR1 is GTSNPN and CDR2 SVGIG (reference sequence). V shed 2 bases and J shed 8 bases, with 12 bases lying between them. DNA of the CDR3: TGTGCCTGGAGTAACGGCGGGAGCGAAAAACTGTTTTTT. This codes for CAWSNGGSEKLFF.

This clone turned up a few times. The chain recombines TRBV29-1 with TRBJ1-2; D is uncertain. Trimming took off 2 bases at V and 2 bases at J, with 9 bases between the two ends. CDR3 size: 13 residues. Per germline, CDR1 SQVTM and CDR2 ANQGSEA. CDR3 DNA sequence: TGCAGCGTTGAACTCGCCGGGAACTATGGCTACACCTTC. Translation gives CSVELAGNYGYTF.

The rearrangement links TRBV4-2 to TRBJ2-2; D remains unclear. Germline V gene sequence: CDR1 LGHNA, CDR2 YNFKEQ. V shed 2 bases and J shed 6 bases, with 7 bases lying between them. The CDR3 is 13 residues long. CDR3 loop: CASSQRQSGELFF. For the CDR3, the DNA is TGTGCCAGCAGCCAAAGACAATCCGGGGAGCTGTTTTTT.